These 17 T cell receptor beta chains came from one sample sequenced in a study of blood T cell repertoires in COVID-19. Profiling relied on immunoSEQ multiplex PCR, and the TCRdb table lists in-frame clones only, not all of them. The sample consists of over 50,000 clones, roughly 72% of them appearing once. Sample: peripheral blood. All receptors derive from an older woman with COVID-19, enrolled during active disease.

The rearrangement uses TRBV19 and TRBJ1-1, with D unclear. The CDR3 loop spans 14 amino acids. The V gene's germline CDR1 is LNHDA and CDR2 SQIVND (reference sequence). V was shortened by 6 bases and J by 1 base, with 12 bases between the two germline ends. CDR3 region: CASRTITENTEAFF. CDR3 DNA: TGTGCCAGTAGAACCATCACAGAGAACACTGAAGCTTTCTTT.

The chain employs TRBV28 and TRBJ1-1, with TRBD1 matching over 8 bases. The CDR3 has 15 residues. Looked up from germline, CDR1 is MDHEN and CDR2 is SYDVKM. J was trimmed by 4 bases and V by 5 bases; bases with no gene match: 9. The CDR3 DNA sequence: TGTGCCAGCAGTCCCCGGACAGGGAGGGGCACTGAAGCTTTCTTT. It encodes CASSPRTGRGTEAFF.

The CDR3 protein is CASSRQHTSGKGYEQFF. The DNA for the CDR3 is TGCGCCAGCAGCCGACAACATACTAGCGGGAAGGGGTATGAGCAGTTCTTC. V and J are TRBV4-1 and TRBJ2-1; 10 bases agree with TRBD2. The J segment lost 8 bases and the V segment lost 4 bases, leaving 14 bases of the junction unmatched. Germline V gives CDR1 MGHRA, CDR2 YSYEKL. This CDR3 comprises 17 residues.

The genes are TRBV6-5 and TRBJ1-4, with 7 bases that match TRBD1. V shed 7 bases, J shed 7 bases, and the junction held 12 bases outside the gene matches. Germline lookup yields CDR1 MNHEY and CDR2 SVGAGI. The CDR3 is made up of 15 amino acids. CDR3 bases: TGTGCCAGCACACTACGCCCTGACAGGGTTGAAAAACTGTTTTTT. Its translation: CASTLRPDRVEKLFF.

J is TRBJ2-1 and V is TRBV19, with a tentative D call TRBD1 (6 bases). The V gene's germline CDR1 is LNHDA and CDR2 SQIVND (reference sequence). The CDR3 totals 16 residues. V was clipped by 5 bases and J by 2 bases, with 16 bases between them. CDR3 bases: TGTGCCAGTAGTCCAAGCCCCGGGACAACCTACAATGAGCAGTTCTTC. This gives the protein CASSPSPGTTYNEQFF.

The chain joins TRBV6-5 to TRBJ1-4; D gene ambiguous. This CDR3 is built from 13 residues. Germline assignment: CDR1 MNHEY and CDR2 SVGAGI. V lost 6 bases, J lost 4 bases, and 9 bases lay in between. CDR3 sequence reads: CASRTEINEKLFF. CDR3 DNA sequence: TGTGCCAGCAGAACAGAAATTAATGAAAAACTGTTTTTT.

This clone showed up just a few times. The chain joins TRBV7-8 to TRBJ2-2; maybe TRBD2 (6 bases). CDR1 and CDR2 from the germline V gene are SGHVS and FQNEAQ. This CDR3 region has 16 residues. V gave up 6 bases and J gave up 5 bases, with 19 bases separating them. In DNA form, the CDR3 reads TGTGCCAGCAGGCTAGGGTCCAGCGGGCGGACCGGGGAGCTGTTTTTT. Protein sequence: CASRLGSSGRTGELFF.

This clone came up a few times. The chain joins TRBV11-3 to TRBJ1-2; TRBD1 is a possible D gene (5 bases). CDR3 length: 14 residues. Germline assignment: CDR1 SGHNT and CDR2 YENEEA. V was clipped by 3 bases and J by 8 bases, with 16 bases between them. CDR3 coding DNA: TGTGCCAGCAGCTTCTCCGGGACTGTTAGGGGCTACACCTTC. Translated: CASSFSGTVRGYTF.

The V call is TRBV11-3, the J call TRBJ2-5; D may be TRBD1 (5 bases). CDR1 is SGHNT and CDR2 is YENEEA in the germline V gene. CDR3 length: 13 residues. V dropped 2 bases and J dropped 5 bases, with 9 bases sitting between them. The chain's CDR3 is CASSLSRAETQYF. Here the CDR3 DNA reads TGTGCCAGCAGCTTAAGCAGGGCGGAGACCCAGTACTTC.

This clone has more than one count but fewer than ten. The CDR3 reads CASSFGGAGTDTQYF. CDR3 in DNA: TGCGCCAGCAGCTTCGGGGGGGCCGGCACAGATACGCAGTATTTT. The genes are TRBV5-1 and TRBJ2-3; 8 positions match TRBD2. Looked up from germline, CDR1 is SGHRS and CDR2 is YFSETQ. With V trimmed by 2 bases and J by 1 base, 3 bases remained unmatched. This CDR3 is 15 amino acids long.

The rearrangement links TRBV5-1 to TRBJ2-5, with TRBD2 matching over 10 bases. CDR1 and CDR2 (germline): SGHRS, YFSETQ. CDR3 length: 16 amino acids. J gave up 2 bases and V 3 bases, and 7 bases lay outside the gene matches. The CDR3 DNA reads TGCGCCAGCAGCTCGCTCCCTAGCGGGGGACAAGAGACCCAGTACTTC. It translates to CASSSLPSGGQETQYF.

This chain connects TRBV9 to TRBJ1-2, with 7 bases lining up with TRBD1. The CDR3 consists of 15 residues. Germline V gene data show CDR1 as SGDLS and CDR2 as YYNGEE. V shed 3 bases, J shed 4 bases, and the junction held 9 bases outside the gene matches. This chain's CDR3 is CASSARTGRGYGYTF. In DNA form, the CDR3 reads TGTGCCAGCAGCGCACGGACAGGACGGGGCTATGGCTACACCTTC.

J is TRBJ1-5 and V is TRBV10-3; D remains unclear. From germline, CDR1 is ENHRY and CDR2 SYGVKD. The CDR3 runs 13 residues. Trimming left V 2 bases short and J 4 bases short, with 6 bases between. This CDR3 is CAISEAGNQPQHF. CDR3 nucleotides: TGTGCCATCAGTGAGGCGGGGAATCAGCCCCAGCATTTT.

The V and J genes are TRBV7-8 and TRBJ2-2; TRBD1 might be the D (6 bases). This CDR3 spans 19 amino acids. Germline V gene lookup returns CDR1 SGHVS and CDR2 FQNEAQ. With 5 bases removed from V and 4 bases from J, the gap between germline ends came to 26 bases. CDR3 DNA: TGTGCCAGCAGCACCCAACGCCGGACAGCCAGATCGAGCACCGGGGAGCTGTTTTTT. Protein product: CASSTQRRTARSSTGELFF.

The chain couples TRBV9 to TRBJ2-7, with 9 bases fitting TRBD2. V lost 0 bases, J lost 3 bases, and 7 bases stayed unmatched. The germline V gene encodes CDR1 SGDLS and CDR2 YYNGEE. This CDR3 region has 16 residues. CDR3 sequence: CASSVESGGPLYEQYF. The CDR3 region has the DNA TGTGCCAGCAGCGTAGAAAGCGGGGGGCCTCTCTACGAGCAGTACTTC.

This chain joins TRBV6-5 and TRBJ2-7, with TRBD1 identical over 7 bases. The CDR3 is made up of 15 amino acids. The germline CDR1 and CDR2 sequences are MNHEY and SVGAGI. J gave up 1 base and V 7 bases, and 10 bases lay outside the gene matches. CDR3 in DNA: TGTGCCAGCAAAAACCGGGACAGTAATTCCTACGAGCAGTACTTC. Its translation: CASKNRDSNSYEQYF.

V and J are TRBV6-6 and TRBJ2-7; D is undetermined. The CDR3 sequence is 12 residues long. Trimming took off 5 bases at V and 0 bases at J, with 5 bases between the two ends. CDR1 is MNHNY, CDR2 SVGAGI, per germline (reference sequence). CDR3 nucleotides: TGTGCCAGCAGTCCCTCCTCCTACGAGCAGTACGTC. Amino acids: CASSPSSYEQYV.